This T cell receptor (beta chain) was identified during a study of CD8+ T cells in alopecia areata. Researchers took lesional scalp punch biopsies and peripheral blood from people who were alopecia areata patients. Whole-study results and caveats: In scalp samples, resident alphabeta T cells of normal skin are also sequenced. Lesional scalp exceeded normal scalp in clonality, especially in alopecia totalis/universalis.

Sequencing relied on a cDNA template that was reverse transcribed from extracted RNA. Data came from immunoSEQ multiplex PCR; TCRdb stores just in-frame clones and leaves some out. The sample holds under 300,000 clones, roughly two thirds seen once. Points on this clone: The antigen is not known.

This material consisted of CD4+ T cells sorted from blood, taken at week 0. This TCR came from a human donor with alopecia areata.

CDR3 in amino acids: CASSWGLAGQNTQYF. The CDR3 DNA is TGCGCCAGCAGCTGGGGACTAGCGGGGCAAAATACGCAGTATTTT. The genes are TRBV5-1 and TRBJ2-3; 13 positions agree with TRBD2. Trimming took 3 bases from V and 7 from J; bases not matched to a gene: 5. Germline V gene sequence: CDR1 SGHRS, CDR2 YFSETQ. The CDR3 runs to 15 residues.